The clone carrying this TCR beta chain was counted only a few times. Its antigen is not known. The entry originates in a study of cytomegalovirus exposure and HLA in healthy donors. Turning to the study itself: The 95 to 150 validation repertoires used a platform that matched the one used for the 666 first-cohort repertoires, as a later analysis reported. Notes on the study in general: Across donors, most TCRs were seen rarely, yet some public ones were widespread. Cytomegalovirus association was listed for 150 to 200 TCR beta chains. According to a subsequent analysis, TCR clusters from the first cohort were inclined to appear together in the 90 to 150 validation repertoires.

Germline trimming cut 9 bases from V and 1 base from J; bases unmatched to any gene: 7. The CDR3 covers 17 residues. Germline-derived CDR1 and CDR2 are SGHAT and FQNNGV. The method was immunoSEQ multiplex PCR; TCRdb's version includes in-frame clones alone and lacks a portion of them. Found here are some 160,000 clones, roughly 92% of them singletons; the top ten hold 0.6% to 0.8%. Specimen: PBMCs. The receptor comes from a man aged 18 to 35 in good health and CMV-seronegative. The chain employs TRBV11-2 and TRBJ2-1; 15 bases align to TRBD2. DNA for the CDR3: TGTGCCAGTCTAGGACTAGCGGGGGGGCGGTCCTACAATGAGCAGTTCTTC. Its translation is CASLGLAGGRSYNEQFF. The full variable domain, with the rest looked up from reference TRBV11-2 and TRBJ2-1, is EAGVAQSPRYKIIEKRQSVAFWCNPISGHATLYWYQQILGQGPKLLIQFQNNGVVDDSQLPKDRFSAERLKGVDSTLKIQPAKLEDSAVYLCASLGLAGGRSYNEQFFGPGTRLTVL.